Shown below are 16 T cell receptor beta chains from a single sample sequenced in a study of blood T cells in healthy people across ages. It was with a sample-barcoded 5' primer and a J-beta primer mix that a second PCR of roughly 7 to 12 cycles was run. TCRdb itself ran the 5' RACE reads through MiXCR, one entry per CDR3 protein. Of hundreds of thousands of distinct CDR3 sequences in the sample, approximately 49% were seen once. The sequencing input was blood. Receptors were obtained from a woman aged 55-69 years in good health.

In DNA form, the CDR3 reads TGTGCCAGCAGTTGGGGGGGTCCTGTGCAGTTCTTC. It is translated as CASSWGGPVQFF. The rearrangement joins TRBV12-3 or TRBV12-4 to TRBJ2-1; 7 bases match TRBD2. V gave up 4 bases and J gave up 12 bases; unmatched junction bases: 6. The CDR3 consists of 12 residues.

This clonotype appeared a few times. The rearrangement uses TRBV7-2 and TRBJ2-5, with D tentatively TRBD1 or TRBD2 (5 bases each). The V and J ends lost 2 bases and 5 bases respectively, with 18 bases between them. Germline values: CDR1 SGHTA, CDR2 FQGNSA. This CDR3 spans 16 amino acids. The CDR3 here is CASSLSFGGPGETQYF. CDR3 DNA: TGTGCCAGCAGCTTATCTTTTGGGGGACCTGGGGAGACCCAGTACTTC. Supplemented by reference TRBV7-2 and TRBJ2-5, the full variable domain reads GAGVSQSPSNKVTEKGKDVELRCDPISGHTALYWYRQSLGQGLEFLIYFQGNSAPDKSGLPSDRFSAERTGGSVSTLTIQRTQQEDSAVYLCASSLSFGGPGETQYFGPGTRLLVL.

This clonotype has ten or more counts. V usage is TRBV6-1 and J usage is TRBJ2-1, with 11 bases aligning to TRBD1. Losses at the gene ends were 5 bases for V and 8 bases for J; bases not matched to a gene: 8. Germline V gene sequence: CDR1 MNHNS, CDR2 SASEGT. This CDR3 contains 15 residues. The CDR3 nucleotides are TGTGCCAGCAGTTCCGGGACAGGGGGTTTACATGAGCAGTTCTTC. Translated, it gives CASSSGTGGLHEQFF.

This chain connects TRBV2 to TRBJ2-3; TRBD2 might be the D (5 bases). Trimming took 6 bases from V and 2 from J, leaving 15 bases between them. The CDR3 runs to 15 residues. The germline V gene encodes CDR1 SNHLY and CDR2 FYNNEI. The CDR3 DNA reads TGTGCCAGCAGCTATACTAGAGGTGCCACAGATACGCAGTATTTT. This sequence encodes CASSYTRGATDTQYF.

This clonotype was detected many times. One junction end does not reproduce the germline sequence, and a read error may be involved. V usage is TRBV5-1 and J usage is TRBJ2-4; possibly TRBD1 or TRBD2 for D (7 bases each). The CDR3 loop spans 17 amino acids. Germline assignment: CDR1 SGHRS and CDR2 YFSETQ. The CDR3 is CASSLEPGGQKKSIQYF. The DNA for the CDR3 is TGCGCCAGCAGCTTGGAGCCGGGGGGACAGAAAAAAAGCATTCAGTACTTC. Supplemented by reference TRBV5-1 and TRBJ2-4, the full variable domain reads KAGVTQTPRYLIKTRGQQVTLSCSPISGHRSVSWYQQTPGQGLQFLFEYFSETQRNKGNFPGRFSGRQFSNSRSEMNVSTLELGDSALYLCASSLEPGGQKKSIQYFGAGTRLSVL.

The CDR3 loop is CSAAQTGGNQPQHF. CDR3 DNA sequence: TGCAGTGCTGCCCAGACAGGGGGCAATCAGCCCCAGCATTTT. The rearrangement links TRBV20-1 to TRBJ1-5, with 8 bases fitting TRBD1. From germline, CDR1 is DFQATT and CDR2 SNEGSKA (reference sequence). This CDR3 comprises 14 residues. With 5 bases clipped from V and 2 bases from J, the junction kept 5 bases outside the gene matches.

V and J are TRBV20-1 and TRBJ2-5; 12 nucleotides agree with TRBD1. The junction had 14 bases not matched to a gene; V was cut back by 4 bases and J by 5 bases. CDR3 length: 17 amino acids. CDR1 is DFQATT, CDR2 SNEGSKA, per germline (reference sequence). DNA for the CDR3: TGCAGTGCTAAACCCGCTAAGGGGACAGGGGGCGCCGAGACCCAGTACTTC. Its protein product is CSAKPAKGTGGAETQYF.

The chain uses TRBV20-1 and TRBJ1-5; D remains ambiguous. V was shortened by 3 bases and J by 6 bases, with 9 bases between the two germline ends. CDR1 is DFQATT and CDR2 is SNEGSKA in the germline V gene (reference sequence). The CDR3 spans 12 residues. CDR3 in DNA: TGCAGTGCTAGCGCCGGGGTTCAGCCCCAGCATTTT. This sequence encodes CSASAGVQPQHF.

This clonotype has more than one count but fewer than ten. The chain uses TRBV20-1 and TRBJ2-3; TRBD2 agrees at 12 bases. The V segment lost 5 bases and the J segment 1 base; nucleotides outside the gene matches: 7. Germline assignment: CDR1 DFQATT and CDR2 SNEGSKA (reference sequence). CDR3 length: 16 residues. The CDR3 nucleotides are TGCAGTGCTCGAACCGGACTAGCGGGACGCACAGATACGCAGTATTTT. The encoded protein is CSARTGLAGRTDTQYF.

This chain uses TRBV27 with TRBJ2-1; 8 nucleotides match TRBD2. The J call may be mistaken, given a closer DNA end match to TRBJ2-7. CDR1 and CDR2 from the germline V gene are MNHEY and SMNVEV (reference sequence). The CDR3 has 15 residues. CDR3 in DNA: TGTGCCAGCAGCACCGGGACTAGGTCCTACAATGAGCAGTACTTC. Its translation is CASSTGTRSYNEQYF.

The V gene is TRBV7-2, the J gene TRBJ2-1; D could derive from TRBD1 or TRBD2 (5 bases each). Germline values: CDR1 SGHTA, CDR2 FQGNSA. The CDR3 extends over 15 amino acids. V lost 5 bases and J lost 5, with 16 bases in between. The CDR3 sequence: CASSLDLPGHNEQFF. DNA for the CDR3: TGTGCCAGCAGCCTAGACCTTCCGGGGCACAATGAGCAGTTCTTC.

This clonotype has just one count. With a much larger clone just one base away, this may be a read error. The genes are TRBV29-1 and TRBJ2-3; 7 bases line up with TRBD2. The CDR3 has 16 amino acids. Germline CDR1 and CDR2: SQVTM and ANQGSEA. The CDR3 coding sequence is TGCAGCGTTGCCGGCAAACGGGAGGCCGGCACAGAGACGCAGTATTTT. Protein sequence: CSVAGKREAGTETQYF.

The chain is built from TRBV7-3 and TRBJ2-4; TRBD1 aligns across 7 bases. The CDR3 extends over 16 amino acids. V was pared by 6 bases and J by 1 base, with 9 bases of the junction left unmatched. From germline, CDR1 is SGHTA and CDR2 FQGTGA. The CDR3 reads CASSYRGGWAKNIQYF. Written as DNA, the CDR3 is TGTGCCAGCAGTTACAGAGGGGGCTGGGCCAAAAACATTCAGTACTTC.

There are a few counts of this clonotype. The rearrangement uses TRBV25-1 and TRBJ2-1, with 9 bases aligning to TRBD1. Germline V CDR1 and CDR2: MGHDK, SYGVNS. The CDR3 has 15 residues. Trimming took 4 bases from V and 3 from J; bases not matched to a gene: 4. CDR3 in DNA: TGTGCCAGCAGTGGGGGACAGGGAAACTACAATGAGCAGTTCTTC. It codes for CASSGGQGNYNEQFF.

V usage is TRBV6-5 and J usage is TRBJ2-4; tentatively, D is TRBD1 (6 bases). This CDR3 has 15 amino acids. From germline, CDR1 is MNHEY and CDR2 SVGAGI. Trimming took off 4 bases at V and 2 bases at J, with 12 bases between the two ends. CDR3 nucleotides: TGTGCCAGCAGTTCACGAACAGGGACCAAAAACATTCAGTACTTC. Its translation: CASSSRTGTKNIQYF.

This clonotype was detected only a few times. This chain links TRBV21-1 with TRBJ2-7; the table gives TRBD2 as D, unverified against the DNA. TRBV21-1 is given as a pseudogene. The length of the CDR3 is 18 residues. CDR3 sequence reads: CASSKFGLAGGTDREQYF. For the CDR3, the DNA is TGTGCCAGCAGCAAATTCGGACTAGCGGGAGGGACAGATCGCGAGCAGTACTTC.